One and the same sample provided the 10 T cell receptor beta chains below, sequenced in a study of blood T cell repertoires in COVID-19. Libraries were prepared by immunoSEQ multiplex PCR; TCRdb keeps only in-frame clonotypes and omits some of them. The sample holds under 450,000 clones, approximately 86% seen once. Sequences were obtained from peripheral blood. These receptors all stem from a woman aged 55-70 years with COVID-19, enrolled during active disease.

The gene calls are TRBV5-1 and TRBJ1-5, with no clear D. Germline CDR1 and CDR2: SGHRS and YFSETQ. This CDR3 has 13 residues. Trimming pared 1 base from V and 5 bases from J, leaving 7 bases between. For the CDR3, the DNA is TGCGCCAGCAGCTTGCGGGGTTATCAGCCCCAGCATTTT. Translating gives CASSLRGYQPQHF.

This clone was detected once. For the CDR3, the DNA is TGTGCCAGCAGCTTCCGGGGGGGGCATATGAACACTGAAGCTTTCTTT. Translated: CASSFRGGHMNTEAFF. The chain joins TRBV7-2 to TRBJ1-1, with D tentatively TRBD1 (6 bases). The length of the CDR3 is 16 residues. The germline V gene encodes CDR1 SGHTA and CDR2 FQGNSA. V lost 3 bases and J lost 0, with 14 bases in between.

With regard to this clone: Within the sample, other DNA sequences also encode this same CDR3. The gene calls are TRBV5-1 and TRBJ1-1, with D perhaps TRBD1 (5 bases). This CDR3 is built from 14 residues. Germline CDR1 SGHRS, CDR2 YFSETQ. The germline V and J ends were trimmed by 3 bases and 2 bases, with 11 bases remaining between them. CDR3 sequence (DNA): TGCGCCAGCAGCTGGGGTCAGGGAAACACTGAAGCTTTCTTT. Protein sequence: CASSWGQGNTEAFF.

This clone was seen a handful of times. The chain links TRBV4-3 to TRBJ2-7; no clear D. The CDR3 length is 14 residues. CDR1 and CDR2 from the germline V gene are LGHNA and YSLEER. V lost 1 base, J lost 2 bases, and 9 bases lay in between. The CDR3 here is CASSQGLRTYEQYF. DNA for the CDR3: TGCGCCAGCAGCCAAGGCCTCAGAACCTACGAGCAGTACTTC.

J is TRBJ2-3 and V is TRBV5-4; TRBD2 might be the D (7 bases). The V end lost 5 bases, the J end lost 0 bases, and 16 bases lay between the germline ends. Per germline, CDR1 SGHNT and CDR2 YYREEE (reference sequence). The CDR3 runs 16 residues. The CDR3 loop reads CASRRGTLGSTDTQYF. The CDR3 nucleotides are TGTGCCAGCAGGCGGGGGACACTGGGTAGCACAGATACGCAGTATTTT.

As DNA, the CDR3 is TGTGCCAGCAGTTACGGGGGGGCTAATCTCGCAGATACGCAGTATTTT. Its protein is CASSYGGANLADTQYF. This chain links TRBV6-5 with TRBJ2-3; maybe TRBD2 (7 bases). From germline, CDR1 is MNHEY and CDR2 SVGAGI. CDR3 length: 16 residues. V lost 2 bases to trimming and J lost 4 bases, with 16 bases between them.

The chain couples TRBV5-6 to TRBJ2-3; possibly TRBD1 for D (7 bases). The CDR3 loop spans 18 amino acids. CDR1 and CDR2 (germline): SGHDT, YYEEEE. Between the trimmed V and J ends, which lost 0 bases and 2 bases, there was a span of 19 bases. CDR3 in DNA: TGTGCCAGCAGCTTGGCCAGGGGGGACACCATTAACACAGATACGCAGTATTTT. Translating gives CASSLARGDTINTDTQYF. The complete variable domain, with remaining parts taken from reference TRBV5-6 and TRBJ2-3, reads DAGVTQSPTHLIKTRGQQVTLRCSPKSGHDTVSWYQQALGQGPQFIFQYYEEEERQRGNFPDRFSGHQFPNYSSELNVNALLLGDSALYLCASSLARGDTINTDTQYFGPGTRLTVL.

This clone was seen ten or more times. The CDR3 DNA reads TGTGCCAGCAGCTCAGGCGGCGGGGGGCCGGCAGATACGCAGTATTTT. Amino acids: CASSSGGGGPADTQYF. The chain is built from TRBV11-2 and TRBJ2-3, with 8 bases that match TRBD2. Germline assignment: CDR1 SGHAT and CDR2 FQNNGV. The CDR3 sequence is 16 residues long. V gave up 4 bases and J gave up 4 bases; unmatched junction bases: 10.

This chain joins TRBV6-1 and TRBJ2-5; TRBD2 might be the D (5 bases). The V gene lost 0 bases and the J gene lost 7 bases, with 9 bases spanning the gap. The CDR3 sequence is 13 residues long. Per germline, CDR1 MNHNS and CDR2 SASEGT. The CDR3 region has the DNA TGTGCCAGCAGTGAAGCCGAGGACTGGACCCAGTACTTC. It translates to CASSEAEDWTQYF.

This chain uses TRBV9 with TRBJ2-7, with 10 bases matching TRBD2. This CDR3 has 15 amino acids. CDR1 and CDR2 (germline): SGDLS, YYNGEE. V trimming: 4 bases; J trimming: 1 base; junction bases outside the gene matches: 5. CDR3 bases: TGTGCCAGCAGCCCAGGGACTAGCGCTTCCTACGAGCAGTACTTC. This sequence encodes CASSPGTSASYEQYF. Variable domain in full (rest from reference TRBV9 and TRBJ2-7): DSGVTQTPKHLITATGQRVTLRCSPRSGDLSVYWYQQSLDQGLQFLIQYYNGEERAKGNILERFSAQQFPDLHSELNLSSLELGDSALYFCASSPGTSASYEQYFGPGTRLTVT.